Below, 7 T cell receptor beta chains from the same sample are listed, as sequenced in a study of cytomegalovirus exposure and HLA in healthy donors. 13 Jbeta primers and 60 Vbeta primers were used for the PCR. The protocol was immunoSEQ multiplex PCR, while the TCRdb copy is restricted to in-frame clones and leaves out a portion. The specimen's table records tens of thousands of clones. Sequencing was performed on PBMCs. The receptors originated from a young man in good health and CMV-seropositive.

The chain joins TRBV5-1 to TRBJ2-5; tentatively, D is TRBD1 (7 bases). CDR3 length equals 14 residues. Germline CDR1 and CDR2: SGHRS and YFSETQ. V was cut by 4 bases and J by 4 bases, with 14 bases left in between. The CDR3 spells CASSLEGTAETQYF. The CDR3 nucleotides read TGCGCCAGCAGCCTGGAGGGGACAGCAGAGACCCAGTACTTC. Together with reference TRBV5-1 and TRBJ2-5, the CDR3 gives the full variable domain: KAGVTQTPRYLIKTRGQQVTLSCSPISGHRSVSWYQQTPGQGLQFLFEYFSETQRNKGNFPGRFSGRQFSNSRSEMNVSTLELGDSALYLCASSLEGTAETQYFGPGTRLLVL.

The genes are TRBV5-1 and TRBJ2-1; TRBD1 is a possible D gene (5 bases). The CDR3 has 15 amino acids. The V end lost 2 bases, the J end lost 6 bases, and 15 bases lay between the germline ends. CDR1 SGHRS and CDR2 YFSETQ come from the germline V gene. The CDR3 protein is CASSFSEWGTNEQFF. The CDR3 region has the DNA TGCGCCAGCAGCTTTTCGGAATGGGGCACCAATGAGCAGTTCTTC.

The chain couples TRBV6-1 to TRBJ1-1; 10 bases are a match to TRBD1. Germline V gene data show CDR1 as MNHNS and CDR2 as SASEGT. V was pared by 4 bases and J by 5 bases, with 7 bases of the junction left unmatched. This CDR3 is 15 amino acids long. CDR3 loop: CASSARQGALTEAFF. The CDR3 nucleotides are TGTGCCAGCAGTGCCCGACAGGGGGCACTTACTGAAGCTTTCTTT.

The chain joins TRBV7-9 to TRBJ1-4, with TRBD1 matching over 8 bases. The CDR3 has 13 residues. Trimming cost V 10 bases and J 8 bases; bases outside gene matches: 9. Germline V CDR1 and CDR2: SEHNR, FQNEAQ (reference sequence). The CDR3 nucleotides are TGTGCCACCAAGAGGACAGGGATCGAAAAACTGTTTTTT. Translating it yields CATKRTGIEKLFF.

The gene calls are TRBV27 and TRBJ1-1; TRBD1 aligns across 7 bases. There are 13 residues in the CDR3. Germline assignment: CDR1 MNHEY and CDR2 SMNVEV (reference sequence). V shed 7 bases, J shed 5 bases, and the junction held 7 bases outside the gene matches. CDR3 loop: CASTSRQGTEAFF. The CDR3 nucleotides are TGTGCCAGCACTTCCCGACAGGGTACTGAAGCTTTCTTT.

The gene calls are TRBV7-6 and TRBJ2-2, with 10 bases aligning to TRBD2. Unmatched junction bases numbered 11, after V lost 2 bases and J lost 5 bases. This CDR3 comprises 18 residues. The V gene's germline CDR1 is SGHVS and CDR2 FNYEAQ. Here the CDR3 reads CASSLTSGASRVTGELFF. Here the CDR3 DNA reads TGTGCCAGCAGCTTAACTAGCGGGGCCTCGCGGGTAACCGGGGAGCTGTTTTTT.

The chain recombines TRBV7-2 with TRBJ1-1, with a tentative D call TRBD1 (6 bases). V lost 5 bases, J lost 1 base, and 11 bases lay in between. The germline V gene has CDR1 SGHTA and CDR2 FQGNSA. The CDR3 runs 14 residues. CDR3 residues: CASSALGQNTEAFF. The CDR3 bases are TGTGCCAGCAGCGCCTTGGGACAGAACACTGAAGCTTTCTTT.